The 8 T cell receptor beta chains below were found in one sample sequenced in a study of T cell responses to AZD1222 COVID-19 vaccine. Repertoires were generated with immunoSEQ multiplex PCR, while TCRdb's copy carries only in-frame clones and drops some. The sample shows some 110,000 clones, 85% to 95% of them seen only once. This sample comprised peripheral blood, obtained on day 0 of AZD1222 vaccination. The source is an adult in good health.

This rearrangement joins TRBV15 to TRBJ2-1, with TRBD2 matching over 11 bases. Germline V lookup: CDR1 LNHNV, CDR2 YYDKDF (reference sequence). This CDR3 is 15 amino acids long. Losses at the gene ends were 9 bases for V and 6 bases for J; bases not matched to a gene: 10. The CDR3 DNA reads TGTGCCACAATTAGCGGGAGGGCCCCGGGCAATGAGCAGTTCTTC. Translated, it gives CATISGRAPGNEQFF. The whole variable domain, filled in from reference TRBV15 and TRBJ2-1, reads DAMVIQNPRYQVTQFGKPVTLSCSQTLNHNVMYWYQQKSSQAPKLLFHYYDKDFNNEADTPDNFQSRRPNTSFCFLDIRSPGLGDTAMYLCATISGRAPGNEQFFGPGTRLTVL.

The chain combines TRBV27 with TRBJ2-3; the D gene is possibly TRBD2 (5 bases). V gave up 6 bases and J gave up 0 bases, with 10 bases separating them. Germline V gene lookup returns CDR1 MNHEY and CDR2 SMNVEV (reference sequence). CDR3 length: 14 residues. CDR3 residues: CASRALGSTDTQYF. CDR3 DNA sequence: TGTGCCAGCAGAGCACTAGGAAGCACAGATACGCAGTATTTT.

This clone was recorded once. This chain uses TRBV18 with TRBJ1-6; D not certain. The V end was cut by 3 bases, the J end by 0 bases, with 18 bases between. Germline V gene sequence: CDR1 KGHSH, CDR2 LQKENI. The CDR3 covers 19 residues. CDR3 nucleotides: TGTGCCAGCTCACCGCGGCTGGGCGACGGTAGCTCCTATAATTCACCCCTCCACTTT. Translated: CASSPRLGDGSSYNSPLHF. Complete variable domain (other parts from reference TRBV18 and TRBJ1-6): NAGVMQNPRHLVRRRGQEARLRCSPMKGHSHVYWYRQLPEEGLKFMVYLQKENIIDESGMPKERFSAEFPKEGPSILRIQQVVRGDSAAYFCASSPRLGDGSSYNSPLHFGNGTRLTVT.

CDR3 in amino acids: CASSQEGGLTIREQFF. CDR3 nucleotide sequence: TGTGCCAGCTCCCAGGAGGGAGGGCTAACCATTAGGGAGCAGTTCTTC. The V gene is TRBV3-1 (or the pseudogene TRBV3-2), the J gene TRBJ2-1, with 7 nucleotides matching TRBD2. Germline V gives CDR1 LGHDT, CDR2 YNNKEL (reference sequence). After removal of 8 bases from V and 10 bases from J, the junction contained 20 bases not matched to a gene. CDR3 size: 16 residues.

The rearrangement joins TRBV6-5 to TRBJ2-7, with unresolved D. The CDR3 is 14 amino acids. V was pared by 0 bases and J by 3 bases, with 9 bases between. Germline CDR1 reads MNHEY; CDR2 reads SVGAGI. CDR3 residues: CASSYSDDRYEQYF. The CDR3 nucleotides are TGTGCCAGCAGTTACTCAGACGATCGCTACGAGCAGTACTTC.

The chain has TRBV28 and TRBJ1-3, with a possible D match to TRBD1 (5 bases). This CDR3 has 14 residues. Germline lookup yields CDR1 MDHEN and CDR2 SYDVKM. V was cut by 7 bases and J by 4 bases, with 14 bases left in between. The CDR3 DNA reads TGTGCCAGCACCCGCGGGGGGGTAGGAAACACCATATATTTT. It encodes CASTRGGVGNTIYF.

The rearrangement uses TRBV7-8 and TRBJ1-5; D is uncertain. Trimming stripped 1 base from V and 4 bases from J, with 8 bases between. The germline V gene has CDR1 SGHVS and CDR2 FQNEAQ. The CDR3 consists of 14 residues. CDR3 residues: CASSLVKNNQPQHF. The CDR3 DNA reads TGTGCCAGCAGCTTAGTCAAGAATAATCAGCCCCAGCATTTT.

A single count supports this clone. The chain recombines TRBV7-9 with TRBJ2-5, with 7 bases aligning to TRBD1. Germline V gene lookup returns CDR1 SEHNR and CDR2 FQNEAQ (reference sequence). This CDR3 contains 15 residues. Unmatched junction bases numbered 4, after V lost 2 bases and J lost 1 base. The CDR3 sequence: CASSLMSGGQETQYF. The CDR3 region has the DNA TGTGCCAGCAGCTTAATGTCAGGGGGCCAAGAGACCCAGTACTTC.